The clone carrying this T cell receptor beta chain has more than one count but fewer than ten. The antigen remains undetermined. The CDR3 length is 16 residues. Trimming took off 4 bases at V and 2 bases at J, with 18 bases between the two ends. The data were obtained in a study of shared clonotypes between healthy human individuals. Study outcomes and limitations: All-four-donor shared clonotypes had higher generation probabilities than non-shared clonotypes did. Compared with memory subsets, naive subsets generally had larger estimated richness.

The authors' processing: With immunoSEQ giving junction-only sequences and no quality scores, filtering differed. Measured with immunoSEQ multiplex PCR; TCRdb has only the in-frame clones, and not every one. That table furnishes V, J and clone size, whereas the DNA furnished D and trimming. The table lists 650,000 to 700,000 clones, about 90% of them singletons. The chain is built from TRBV7-1 and TRBJ2-7; possible D gene TRBD1, 5 bases. TRBV7-1 falls under the ORF class, with uncertain function. The TCR comes from a man between 18 and 29 years old in good health. Some clones in this sample may be carry-over from other donors' samples. Sequences were obtained from memory CD8+ T cells from PBMCs. The subset denotes: CD45RO+ cells pooled with CCR7-negative TemRA cells. The CDR3 spells CASSLEYSYRPYEQYF. CDR3 bases: TGTGCCAGCAGCTTAGAATATAGCTACAGGCCCTACGAGCAGTACTTC.